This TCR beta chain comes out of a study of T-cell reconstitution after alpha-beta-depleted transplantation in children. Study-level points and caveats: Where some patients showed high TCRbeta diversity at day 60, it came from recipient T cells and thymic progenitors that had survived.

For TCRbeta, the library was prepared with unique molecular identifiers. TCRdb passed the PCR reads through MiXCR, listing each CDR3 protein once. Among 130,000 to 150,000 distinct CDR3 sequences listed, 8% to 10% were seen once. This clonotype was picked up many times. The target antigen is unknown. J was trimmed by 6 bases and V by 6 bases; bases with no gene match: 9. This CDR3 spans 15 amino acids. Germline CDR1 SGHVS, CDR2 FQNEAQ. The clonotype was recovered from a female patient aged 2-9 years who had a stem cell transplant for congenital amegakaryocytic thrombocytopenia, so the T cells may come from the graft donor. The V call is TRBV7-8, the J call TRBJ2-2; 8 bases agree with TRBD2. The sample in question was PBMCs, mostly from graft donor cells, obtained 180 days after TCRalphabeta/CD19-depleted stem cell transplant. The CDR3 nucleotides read TGTGCCAGCAGATTACCGGGACTAGAAGCCGGGGAGCTGTTTTTT. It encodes CASRLPGLEAGELFF.